The 9 T cell receptor beta chains given below trace back to one sample, sequenced in a study of tumor-infiltrating lymphocytes in localized non-small cell lung cancer. Method: immunoSEQ multiplex PCR; TCRdb's copy keeps in-frame clones and lacks some. The sample includes 8,000 to 9,500 clones, around 77% of them seen just once. Sequenced sample: lung tumor tissue. These receptors were taken from a human donor with non-small cell lung cancer.

The V call is TRBV5-1, the J call TRBJ2-1, with D possibly being TRBD2 (5 bases). In germline, CDR1 is SGHRS, CDR2 YFSETQ. V lost 0 bases and J lost 8, with 12 bases in between. CDR3 length equals 14 residues. This CDR3 reads CASSLDPSSDEQFF. The CDR3 bases are TGCGCCAGCAGCTTGGATCCTAGCTCCGATGAGCAGTTCTTC.

The chain has TRBV7-3 and TRBJ2-3, with no clear D. This CDR3 has 12 amino acids. V was clipped by 5 bases and J by 3 bases, with 6 bases between them. Per germline, CDR1 SGHTA and CDR2 FQGTGA. The CDR3 sequence: CASSATTDTQYF. CDR3 DNA sequence: TGTGCCAGCAGCGCAACAACAGATACGCAGTATTTT.

This clone came up once. The chain links TRBV28 to TRBJ1-1; D gene uncertain. Trimming removed 7 bases from V and 3 bases from J, with 12 bases in between. This CDR3 region has 13 residues. Germline V gene lookup returns CDR1 MDHEN and CDR2 SYDVKM. CDR3: CASKPEVDTEAFF. CDR3 DNA sequence: TGTGCCAGCAAGCCTGAGGTCGACACTGAAGCTTTCTTT.

The chain couples TRBV7-8 to TRBJ2-2; D is possibly TRBD2 (6 bases). Trimming removed 3 bases at V and 5 bases at J, with 13 bases between. CDR3 length equals 15 residues. Germline CDR1 reads SGHVS; CDR2 reads FQNEAQ. The DNA for the CDR3 is TGTGCCAGCAGCTTTCTAGAGGCGGGGACCGGGGAGCTGTTTTTT. Translating it yields CASSFLEAGTGELFF.

The chain combines TRBV30 with TRBJ2-5; 9 bases fit TRBD1. Trimming removed 0 bases from V and 5 bases from J; junction bases left unmatched: 7. The CDR3 runs to 15 residues. Germline CDR1 and CDR2: GTSNPN and SVGIG (reference sequence). The CDR3 region has the DNA TGTGCCTGGAGTGTAGTAAACAGGGGGCGCGAGACCCAGTACTTC. Its protein product is CAWSVVNRGRETQYF.

This clone has only a few counts. The chain has TRBV7-2 and TRBJ2-7, with TRBD1 matching 11 bases. This CDR3 is 16 amino acids long. The germline V gene encodes CDR1 SGHTA and CDR2 FQGNSA. J was trimmed by 5 bases and V by 5 bases; bases with no gene match: 11. This CDR3 is CASSRSSGTGGHEQYF. The CDR3 nucleotides are TGTGCCAGCAGCCGTTCCTCCGGGACAGGGGGACACGAGCAGTACTTC. Complete variable domain (other parts from reference TRBV7-2 and TRBJ2-7): GAGVSQSPSNKVTEKGKDVELRCDPISGHTALYWYRQSLGQGLEFLIYFQGNSAPDKSGLPSDRFSAERTGGSVSTLTIQRTQQEDSAVYLCASSRSSGTGGHEQYFGPGTRLTVT.

The rearrangement joins TRBV19 to TRBJ2-3; no clear D gene. The CDR3 sequence is 13 residues long. CDR1 and CDR2 from the germline V gene are LNHDA and SQIVND (reference sequence). Trimming left V 6 bases short and J 3 bases short, with 10 bases between. The DNA of the CDR3 is TGTGCCAGTAGGTCGCGCTTTACAGATACGCAGTATTTT. Translated, it gives CASRSRFTDTQYF.

The chain has TRBV9 and TRBJ2-1; D gene ambiguous. CDR3 length equals 12 residues. CDR1 and CDR2 from the germline V gene are SGDLS and YYNGEE. V was shortened by 0 bases and J by 3 bases, with 1 base between the two germline ends. This CDR3 reads CASSVGYNEQFF. CDR3 in DNA: TGTGCCAGCAGCGTAGGCTACAATGAGCAGTTCTTC.

The chain combines TRBV27 with TRBJ2-7, with 9 bases matching TRBD1. With V trimmed by 7 bases and J by 3 bases, 4 bases remained unmatched. The germline V gene encodes CDR1 MNHEY and CDR2 SMNVEV (reference sequence). The CDR3 totals 13 residues. CDR3 in amino acids: CASTGTGLYEQYF. CDR3 DNA sequence: TGTGCCAGCACCGGGACAGGGCTCTACGAGCAGTACTTC.